The present T cell receptor beta chain was sequenced within a study of T-cell memory formation after mild COVID-19. In this sample, this clonotype turned up a few times. TCRdb reanalysed the 5' RACE reads using MiXCR and keeps one entry per CDR3 protein. In the table there are roughly 140,000 distinct CDR3 sequences, around 14% of which are singletons. With V trimmed by 8 bases and J by 3 bases, 7 bases remained unmatched. The CDR3 consists of 14 residues. The sequence came from an adult woman who had mild COVID-19 (a few samples of this study predate the infection). Cell type and time point are not known. V gene TRBV12-3 or TRBV12-4 combines with J gene TRBJ2-7; 10 bases match TRBD2. The sequenced sample was PBMCs or a T cell subset sorted from them (not recorded which). CDR3 in amino acids: CASGLAVMGYEQYF. DNA for the CDR3: TGTGCCAGCGGACTAGCGGTTATGGGCTACGAGCAGTACTTC.